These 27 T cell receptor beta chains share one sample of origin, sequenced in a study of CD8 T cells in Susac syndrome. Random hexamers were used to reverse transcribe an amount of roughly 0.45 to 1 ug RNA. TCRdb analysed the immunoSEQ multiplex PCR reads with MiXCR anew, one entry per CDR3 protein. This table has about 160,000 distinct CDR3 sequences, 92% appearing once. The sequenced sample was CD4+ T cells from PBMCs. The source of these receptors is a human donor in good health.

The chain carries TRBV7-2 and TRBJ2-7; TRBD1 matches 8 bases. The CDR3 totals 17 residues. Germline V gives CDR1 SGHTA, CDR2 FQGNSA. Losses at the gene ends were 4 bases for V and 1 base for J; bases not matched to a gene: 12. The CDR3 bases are TGTGCCAGCAGCTCACGACCAGAACAGGGGGATTCCTACGAGCAGTACTTC. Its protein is CASSSRPEQGDSYEQYF.

The CDR3 DNA reads as TGTGCCAGCAGTCTCAGACAGAACACCGGGGAGCTGTTTTTT. Its protein is CASSLRQNTGELFF. The rearrangement uses TRBV12-3 or TRBV12-4 and TRBJ2-2; D call uncertain. This CDR3 is built from 14 residues. V lost 5 bases and J lost 1, with 8 bases in between.

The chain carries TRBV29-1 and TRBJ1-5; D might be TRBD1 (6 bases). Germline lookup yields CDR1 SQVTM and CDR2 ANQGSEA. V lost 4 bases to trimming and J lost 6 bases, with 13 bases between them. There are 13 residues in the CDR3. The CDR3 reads CSVAGGPFQPQHF. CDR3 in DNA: TGCAGCGTTGCGGGGGGGCCCTTTCAGCCCCAGCATTTT.

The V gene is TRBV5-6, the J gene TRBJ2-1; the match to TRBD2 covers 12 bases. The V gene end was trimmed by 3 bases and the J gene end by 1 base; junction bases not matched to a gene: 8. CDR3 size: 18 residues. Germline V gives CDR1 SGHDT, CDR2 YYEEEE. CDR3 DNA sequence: TGTGCCAGCAGCTCGAATACCGGACTAGCGGGATCCTACAATGAGCAGTTCTTC. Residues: CASSSNTGLAGSYNEQFF.

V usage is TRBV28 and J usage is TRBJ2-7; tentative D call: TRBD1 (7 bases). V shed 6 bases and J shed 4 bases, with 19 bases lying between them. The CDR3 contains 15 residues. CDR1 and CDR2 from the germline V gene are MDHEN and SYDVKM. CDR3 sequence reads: CASSLGGQTDYEQYF. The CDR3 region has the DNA TGTGCCAGCAGCTTGGGGGGACAGACAGATTACGAGCAGTACTTC.

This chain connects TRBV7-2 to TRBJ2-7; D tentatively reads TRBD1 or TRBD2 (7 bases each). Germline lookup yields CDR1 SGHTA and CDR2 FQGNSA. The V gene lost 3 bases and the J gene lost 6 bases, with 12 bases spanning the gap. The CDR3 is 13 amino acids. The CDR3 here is CASSFVRGGEQYF. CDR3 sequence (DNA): TGTGCCAGCAGCTTTGTCAGGGGGGGCGAGCAGTACTTC.

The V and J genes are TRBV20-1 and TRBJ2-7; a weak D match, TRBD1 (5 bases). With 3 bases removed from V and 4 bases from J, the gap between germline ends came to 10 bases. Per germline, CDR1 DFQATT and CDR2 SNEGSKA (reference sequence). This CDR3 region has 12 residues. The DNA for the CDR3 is TGCAGTGCTAGGTTTTCAGGGTACGAGCAGTACTTC. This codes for CSARFSGYEQYF.

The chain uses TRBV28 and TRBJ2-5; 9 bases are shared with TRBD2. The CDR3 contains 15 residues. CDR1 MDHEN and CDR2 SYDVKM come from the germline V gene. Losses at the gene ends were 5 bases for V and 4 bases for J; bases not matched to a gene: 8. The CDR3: CASSLVAGGVETQYF. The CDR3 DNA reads TGTGCCAGCAGTCTCGTGGCGGGAGGGGTAGAGACCCAGTACTTC.

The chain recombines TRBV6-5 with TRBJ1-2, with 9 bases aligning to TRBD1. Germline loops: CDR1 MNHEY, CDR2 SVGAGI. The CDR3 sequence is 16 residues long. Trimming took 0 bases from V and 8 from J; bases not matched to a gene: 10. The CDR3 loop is CASSYSGTGYQGGYTF. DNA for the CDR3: TGTGCCAGCAGTTACTCCGGGACAGGGTATCAGGGAGGCTACACCTTC.

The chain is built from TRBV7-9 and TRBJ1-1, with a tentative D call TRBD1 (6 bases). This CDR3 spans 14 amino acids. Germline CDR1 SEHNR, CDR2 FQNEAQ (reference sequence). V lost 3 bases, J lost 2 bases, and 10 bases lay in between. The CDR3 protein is CASSFSQGNTEAFF. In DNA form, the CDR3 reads TGTGCCAGCAGCTTCTCACAGGGTAACACTGAAGCTTTCTTT.

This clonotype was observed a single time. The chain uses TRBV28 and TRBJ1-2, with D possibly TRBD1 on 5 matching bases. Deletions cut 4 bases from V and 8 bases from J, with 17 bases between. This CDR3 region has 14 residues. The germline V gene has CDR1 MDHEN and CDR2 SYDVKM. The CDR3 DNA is TGTGCCAGCAGTTCCGGGCAGGGTGAGGGAGGCTACACCTTC. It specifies CASSSGQGEGGYTF.

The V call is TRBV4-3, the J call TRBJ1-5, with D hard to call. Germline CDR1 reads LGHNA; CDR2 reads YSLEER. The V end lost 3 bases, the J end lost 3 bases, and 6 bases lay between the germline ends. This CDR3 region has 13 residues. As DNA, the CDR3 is TGCGCCAGCAGCCAGCAGAACAATCAGCCCCAGCATTTT. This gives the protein CASSQQNNQPQHF.

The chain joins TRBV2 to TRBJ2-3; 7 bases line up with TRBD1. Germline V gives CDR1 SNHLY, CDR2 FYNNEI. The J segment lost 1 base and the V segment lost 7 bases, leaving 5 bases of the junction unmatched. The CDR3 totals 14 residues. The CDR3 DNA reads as TGTGCCAGCACCCGGACAGGCCGCACAGATACGCAGTATTTT. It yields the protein CASTRTGRTDTQYF.

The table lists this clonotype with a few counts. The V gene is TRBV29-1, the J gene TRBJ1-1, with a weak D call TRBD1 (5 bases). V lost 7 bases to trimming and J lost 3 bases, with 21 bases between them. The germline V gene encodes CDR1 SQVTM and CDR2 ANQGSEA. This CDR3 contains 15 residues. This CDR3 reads CSARGAFIGDTEAFF. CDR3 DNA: TGCAGCGCCCGTGGGGCCTTCATTGGGGACACTGAAGCTTTCTTT.

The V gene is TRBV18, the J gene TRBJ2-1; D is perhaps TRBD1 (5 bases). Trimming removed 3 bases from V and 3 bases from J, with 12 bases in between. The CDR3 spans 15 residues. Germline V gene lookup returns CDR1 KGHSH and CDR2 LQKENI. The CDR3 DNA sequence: TGTGCCAGCTCACCTAGCAACAGGAACTACAATGAGCAGTTCTTC. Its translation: CASSPSNRNYNEQFF. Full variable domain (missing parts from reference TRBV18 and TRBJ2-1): NAGVMQNPRHLVRRRGQEARLRCSPMKGHSHVYWYRQLPEEGLKFMVYLQKENIIDESGMPKERFSAEFPKEGPSILRIQQVVRGDSAAYFCASSPSNRNYNEQFFGPGTRLTVL.

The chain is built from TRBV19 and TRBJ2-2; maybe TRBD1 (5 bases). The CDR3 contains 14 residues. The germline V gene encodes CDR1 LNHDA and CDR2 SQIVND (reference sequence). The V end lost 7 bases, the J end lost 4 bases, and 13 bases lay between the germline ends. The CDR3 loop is CASTRARSTGELFF. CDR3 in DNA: TGTGCCAGTACCAGGGCGCGAAGCACCGGGGAGCTGTTTTTT.

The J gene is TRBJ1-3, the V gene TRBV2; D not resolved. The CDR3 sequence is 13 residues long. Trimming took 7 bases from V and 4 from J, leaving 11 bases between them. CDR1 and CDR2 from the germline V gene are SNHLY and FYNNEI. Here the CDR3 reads CASNFKVGNTIYF. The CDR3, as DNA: TGTGCCAGCAACTTTAAGGTCGGAAACACCATATATTTT. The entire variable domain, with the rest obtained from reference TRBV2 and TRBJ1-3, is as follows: EPEVTQTPSHQVTQMGQEVILRCVPISNHLYFYWYRQILGQKVEFLVSFYNNEISEKSEIFDDQFSVERPDGSNFTLKIRSTKLEDSAMYFCASNFKVGNTIYFGEGSWLTVV.

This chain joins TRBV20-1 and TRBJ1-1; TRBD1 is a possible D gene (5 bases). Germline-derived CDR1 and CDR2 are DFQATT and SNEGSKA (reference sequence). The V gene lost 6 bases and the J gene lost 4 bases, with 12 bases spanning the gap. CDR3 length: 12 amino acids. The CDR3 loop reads CSAQTGGTEAFF. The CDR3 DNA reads TGCAGTGCCCAGACGGGGGGCACTGAAGCTTTCTTT.

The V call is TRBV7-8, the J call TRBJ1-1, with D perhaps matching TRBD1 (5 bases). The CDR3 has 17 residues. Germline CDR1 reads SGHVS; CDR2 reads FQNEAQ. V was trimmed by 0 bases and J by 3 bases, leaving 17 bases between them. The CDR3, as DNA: TGTGCCAGCAGCTTAGCGATGATGAGGGGTGATGACACTGAAGCTTTCTTT. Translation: CASSLAMMRGDDTEAFF.

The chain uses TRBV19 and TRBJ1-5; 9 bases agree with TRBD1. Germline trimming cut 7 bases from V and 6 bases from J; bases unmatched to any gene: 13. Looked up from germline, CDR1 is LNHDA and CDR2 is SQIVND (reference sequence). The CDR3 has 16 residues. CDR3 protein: CASTVIGTGKGQPQHF. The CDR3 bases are TGTGCCAGTACCGTAATCGGGACAGGGAAGGGTCAGCCCCAGCATTTT.

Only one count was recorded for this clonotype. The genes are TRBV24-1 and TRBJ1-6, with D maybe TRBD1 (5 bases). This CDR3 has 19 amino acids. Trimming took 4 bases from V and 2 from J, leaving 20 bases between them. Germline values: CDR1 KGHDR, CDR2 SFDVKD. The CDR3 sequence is CATSDRSLGPGPYNSPLHF. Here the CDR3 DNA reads TGTGCCACCAGTGACCGGTCTCTGGGGCCAGGCCCCTATAATTCACCCCTCCACTTT.

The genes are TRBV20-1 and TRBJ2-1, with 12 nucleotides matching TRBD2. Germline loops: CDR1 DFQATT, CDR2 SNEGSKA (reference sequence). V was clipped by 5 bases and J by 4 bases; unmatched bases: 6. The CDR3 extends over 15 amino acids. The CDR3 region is CSALRTSGIYNEQFF. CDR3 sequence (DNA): TGCAGTGCTCTGCGGACTAGCGGGATATACAATGAGCAGTTCTTC.

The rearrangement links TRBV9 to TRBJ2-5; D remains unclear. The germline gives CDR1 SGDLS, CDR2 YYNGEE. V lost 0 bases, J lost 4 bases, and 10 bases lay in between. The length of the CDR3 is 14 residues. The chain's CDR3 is CASSVETYTETQYF. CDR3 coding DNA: TGTGCCAGCAGCGTAGAGACCTATACAGAGACCCAGTACTTC.

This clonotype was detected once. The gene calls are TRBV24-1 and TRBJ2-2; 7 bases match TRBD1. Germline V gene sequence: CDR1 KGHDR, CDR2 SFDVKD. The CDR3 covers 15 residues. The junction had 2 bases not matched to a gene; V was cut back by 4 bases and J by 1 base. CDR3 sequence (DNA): TGTGCCACCAGTGAACACAGGGGGAACACCGGGGAGCTGTTTTTT. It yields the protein CATSEHRGNTGELFF.

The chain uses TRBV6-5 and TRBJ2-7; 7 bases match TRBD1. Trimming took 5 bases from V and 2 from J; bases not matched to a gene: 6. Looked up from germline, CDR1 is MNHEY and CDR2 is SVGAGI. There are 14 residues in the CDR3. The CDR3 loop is CASSPYRGPYEQYF. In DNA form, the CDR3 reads TGTGCCAGCAGTCCTTACAGGGGACCCTACGAGCAGTACTTC.

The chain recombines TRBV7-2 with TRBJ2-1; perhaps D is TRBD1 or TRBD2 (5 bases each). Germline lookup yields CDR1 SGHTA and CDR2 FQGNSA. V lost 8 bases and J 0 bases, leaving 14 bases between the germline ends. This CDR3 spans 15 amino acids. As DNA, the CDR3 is TGTGCCAGCCGACCGGGACGTATCTCCTACAATGAGCAGTTCTTC. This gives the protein CASRPGRISYNEQFF.

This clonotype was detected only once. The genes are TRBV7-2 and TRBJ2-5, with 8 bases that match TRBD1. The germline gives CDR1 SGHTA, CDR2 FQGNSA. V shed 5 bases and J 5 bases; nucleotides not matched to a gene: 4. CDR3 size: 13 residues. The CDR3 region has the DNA TGTGCCAGCAGCAGGGACAGGTCCGAGACCCAGTACTTC. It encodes CASSRDRSETQYF.